The clone carrying this T cell receptor beta chain has a handful of counts. Its antigen is as yet unknown. TCRdb reprocessed the RT-PCR reads with MiXCR, giving one entry per CDR3 protein. The sample gives 20,000 to 25,000 distinct CDR3 sequences, 77% of which show up once; 4.5% to 5.5% is in the top ten. The source of the sample is a study of yellow fever vaccine responses in identical twins. This CDR3 has 11 amino acids. V was shortened by 4 bases and J by 9 bases, with 7 bases between the two germline ends. General observations from the study: Vaccine T cell responses of twins reportedly seemed partly convergent and partly personalized.

The V gene is TRBV23-1, the J gene TRBJ2-1; the D is unclear. TRBV23-1 is reported as an ORF; its role is uncertain. The sample was T cells from blood (PBMCs), unsorted or a sorted subset (not recorded which), taken before or after yellow fever vaccination (not recorded which). The TCR sequence derives from a woman under 30 who received the yellow fever vaccine. In DNA form, the CDR3 reads TGCGCCAGCAGTCGATTCGGTGAGCAGTTCTTC. It translates to CASSRFGEQFF.